This is a list of T cell receptor beta chains from one sample in a study of T cell responses to AZD1222 COVID-19 vaccine. The table came from immunoSEQ multiplex PCR; TCRdb's copy has only in-frame clones and leaves some out. Here the sample spans some 140,000 clones, roughly 89% being singletons. Sample: peripheral blood, taken on day 0 of AZD1222 vaccination. The receptor source for this set is an adult in good health. The CDR3 runs from the conserved cysteine through the conserved F or W. D genes are given only for firm matches. Size tells how often a clone was seen (once, few, many) or the class of an expanded clone, and some rows leave it out.

>TRBV28|.|.|TRBJ1-2
TGTGCCAGCAACGATCAGGTGGGGAACTATGGCTACACCTTC
CASNDQVGNYGYTF
>TRBV15|once|.|TRBJ1-3
TGTGCCACCAGGAGGTCTTCGGGAAACACCATATATTTT
CATRRSSGNTIYF
>TRBV2|few|TRBD2|TRBJ2-3
TGTGCCAGCAGTCCCCCCCGCAGTAGCGGGGAAGATACGCAGTATTTT
CASSPPRSSGEDTQYF
>TRBV12-5|.|.|TRBJ2-6
TGTGCTAGTGGTTTGAATCCGGGCCCTGGGGCCAACGTCCTGACTTTC
CASGLNPGPGANVLTF
>TRBV18|.|.|TRBJ1-3
TGTGCCAGCTCACCACCTACAGGGCAGAGCTCTGGAAACACCATATATTTT
CASSPPTGQSSGNTIYF
>TRBV7-9|.|.|TRBJ1-1
TGTGCCAGCAGCCCTGGACGAGGGGGAGCTTTCTTT
CASSPGRGGAFF
>TRBV30|.|TRBD2|TRBJ2-1
TGTGCCTGGAGTTTGGGGACTATGGGGGATGAGCAGTTCTTC
CAWSLGTMGDEQFF
>TRBV6-1|.|.|TRBJ1-2
TGTGCCAGCAGTGGGGTTTCAGAACCCCCCTACTATGGCTACACCTTC
CASSGVSEPPYYGYTF
>TRBV24-1|few|.|TRBJ2-2
TGTGCCACCAGTGAATCCGGGCAAGGCACCGGGGAGCTGTTTTTT
CATSESGQGTGELFF
>TRBV4-1|.|.|TRBJ2-7
TGCGCCAGCAGCCAAGAACAGGGCCAACCTAGGATCTACGAGCAGTACTTC
CASSQEQGQPRIYEQYF
>TRBV10-3|.|.|TRBJ1-1
TGTGCCATCAGTGAGAGTGAAGGAATTCCTTGGGGTTTTGTGAGAAACACTGAAGCTTTCTTT
CAISESEGIPWGFVRNTEAFF
>TRBV7-2|.|.|TRBJ2-7
TGTGCCAGCAGGGCCGACACCTACGAGCAGTACTTC
CASRADTYEQYF
>TRBV19|.|.|TRBJ1-2
TGTGCCAGTAGTATTTCAGGGACCCGCTCTTTTACTGGCTATGGCTACACCTTC
CASSISGTRSFTGYGYTF
>TRBV7-7|.|.|TRBJ2-2
TGTGCCAGCAGCTTTTTGGGGGTCGACACCGGGGAGCTGTTTTTT
CASSFLGVDTGELFF
>TRBV6-1|.|.|TRBJ2-3
TGTGCCAGCAGTGATGGACGGCAGCCCCAGTATTTT
CASSDGRQPQYF
>TRBV29-1|.|TRBD1|TRBJ1-1
TGCAGCGTTGAAGGGACAGGCCCTGGCAGGGAAGCTTTCTTT
CSVEGTGPGREAFF
>TRBV18|once|.|TRBJ1-3
TGTGCCAGCTCACCAGCCAGAAGTGGAAACACCATATATTTT
CASSPARSGNTIYF
>TRBV25-1|.|.|TRBJ1-6
TGTGCCAGCAGTGTAGGAGGGCCATCGTCACCCCTCCACTTT
CASSVGGPSSPLHF
>TRBV6-5|.|.|TRBJ1-6
TGTGCCAGCAGTCGTTCGGGGGATAATTCACCCCTCCACTTT
CASSRSGDNSPLHF
>TRBV7-2|.|.|TRBJ1-4
TGTGCCAGCAGCTCATCCGGCGCCAGACCCCAGGAACTGTTTTTT
CASSSSGARPQELFF
>TRBV27|.|TRBD2|TRBJ2-7
TGTGCCAGCAGTTCCCTAGCGGGAGCGTGGAAAGAGCAGTACTTC
CASSSLAGAWKEQYF
>TRBV5-4|.|TRBD1|TRBJ2-1
TGTGCCAGCAGCTTGACTCAGGGGGCCTACAATGAGCAGTTCTTC
CASSLTQGAYNEQFF
>TRBV19|.|.|TRBJ1-1
TGTGCCAGTAGTACGGTCAGACACGCTGAAGCTTTCTTT
CASSTVRHAEAFF
>TRBV5-5|.|TRBD1|TRBJ1-4
TGTGCCAGCAGCTGGGACCGACAGGGCATAGGCGAAAAACTGTTTTTT
CASSWDRQGIGEKLFF
>TRBV28|.|.|TRBJ1-3
TGTGCCAGCAGTCTCTACAGGGCCTCCTTCTCTGGAAACACCATATATTTT
CASSLYRASFSGNTIYF
>TRBV30|.|.|TRBJ1-1
TGTGCCTGGAGTCGCAGGTCGGCAGAAGCTTTCTTT
CAWSRRSAEAFF
>TRBV7-9|.|.|TRBJ1-2
TGTGCCAGCAGCCGCACGGCTATGGGTTCGGACTATGGCTACACCTTC
CASSRTAMGSDYGYTF
>TRBV18|once|.|TRBJ2-7
TGTGCCAGCTCACCAGGAGGGTACGAGCAGTACTTC
CASSPGGYEQYF
>TRBV5-6|.|.|TRBJ1-5
TGTGCCAGCAGCTCGACCAAGAGATATAGCAATCAGCCCCAGCATTTT
CASSSTKRYSNQPQHF
>TRBV11-2|.|.|TRBJ2-3
TGTGCCAGCAGGGGGCAGGGATCAGATACGCAGTATTTT
CASRGQGSDTQYF
>TRBV27|once|.|TRBJ1-5
TGTGCCAGCAGTGCCCAACCGTTGCCCCAAAATAGCAATCAGCCCCAGCATTTT
CASSAQPLPQNSNQPQHF
>TRBV3-1/TRBV3-2|.|TRBD2|TRBJ2-1
TGTGCCAGCAGCGGAAAGACTAGCGTCGCCTACAATGAGCAGTTCTTC
CASSGKTSVAYNEQFF
>TRBV28|once|.|TRBJ2-7
TGTGCCAGCAGAACAGGGCTCAACGAGCAGTACTTC
CASRTGLNEQYF
>TRBV7-3|once|TRBD1|TRBJ1-1
TGTGCCAGCAGCTTAACGGGACAGGGGTTCGCTGAAGCTTTCTTT
CASSLTGQGFAEAFF
>TRBV28|.|.|TRBJ1-2
TGTGCCAGCAGTGCGGCCCGGAAACATGGCTACACCTTC
CASSAARKHGYTF
>TRBV27|.|.|TRBJ2-7
TGTGCCAGCAGACGATTTACCTACGAGCAGTACTTC
CASRRFTYEQYF
>TRBV6-1|.|TRBD1|TRBJ1-5
TGTGCCAGCAGTGATACAGACAGGGATCGCAATCAGCCCCAGCATTTT
CASSDTDRDRNQPQHF
>TRBV19|.|.|TRBJ1-1
TGTGCCAGTAGAACGATTGGCCCAAACACTGAAGCTTTCTTT
CASRTIGPNTEAFF
>TRBV2|few|.|TRBJ1-5
TGTGCCAGCAGTGAAGGGACGCTAAATCAGCCCCAGCATTTT
CASSEGTLNQPQHF
>TRBV7-8|few|.|TRBJ2-7
TGTGCCAGCAGCCCCCGGGGAGGTTCCTTCTACGAGCAGTACTTC
CASSPRGGSFYEQYF
>TRBV3-1/TRBV3-2|.|TRBD1|TRBJ2-7
TGTGCCAGCAGCCGGTCTACAGGGGGCAGGGAGCAGTACTTC
CASSRSTGGREQYF
>TRBV4-2|once|TRBD1|TRBJ1-1
TGTGCCAGCAGCCAAAACAGGGGCATCACTGAAGCTTTCTTT
CASSQNRGITEAFF